Sequencing of this TCR beta chain was carried out in a study of regulatory T cells in long-lasting Graves disease. Germline V lookup: CDR1 SGHDN, CDR2 FVKESK. The CDR3 runs to 14 residues. Germline trimming cut 3 bases from V and 5 bases from J; bases unmatched to any gene: 6. Time point in this sample: newly diagnosed GD, antithyroid drugs for less than 3 months. Researchers made the TCR library from RNA that was extracted from PBMCs. According to the study, TCR beta libraries were built with iRepertoire HTBI primers and CDR3-region Arm-PCR. A single record per CDR3 protein comes from TCRdb applying MiXCR to the multiplex PCR reads. The repertoire consists of more than 450,000 distinct CDR3 sequences, with about 16% occurring once and the leading ten covering more than 10%. This same sample was also taken into another study, of T cells in Graves' hyperthyroidism and ophthalmopathy.

The sample here was peripheral blood mononuclear cells (PBMCs), taken at new diagnosis, from a patient treated with antithyroid drugs. This clonotype was sampled from a man in his forties or fifties with Graves disease. The chain employs TRBV14 and TRBJ2-7; 8 bases line up with TRBD1. As DNA, the CDR3 is TGTGCCAGCAGCCACCGGGACAGGCCCCACGAGCAGTACTTC. Protein product: CASSHRDRPHEQYF.